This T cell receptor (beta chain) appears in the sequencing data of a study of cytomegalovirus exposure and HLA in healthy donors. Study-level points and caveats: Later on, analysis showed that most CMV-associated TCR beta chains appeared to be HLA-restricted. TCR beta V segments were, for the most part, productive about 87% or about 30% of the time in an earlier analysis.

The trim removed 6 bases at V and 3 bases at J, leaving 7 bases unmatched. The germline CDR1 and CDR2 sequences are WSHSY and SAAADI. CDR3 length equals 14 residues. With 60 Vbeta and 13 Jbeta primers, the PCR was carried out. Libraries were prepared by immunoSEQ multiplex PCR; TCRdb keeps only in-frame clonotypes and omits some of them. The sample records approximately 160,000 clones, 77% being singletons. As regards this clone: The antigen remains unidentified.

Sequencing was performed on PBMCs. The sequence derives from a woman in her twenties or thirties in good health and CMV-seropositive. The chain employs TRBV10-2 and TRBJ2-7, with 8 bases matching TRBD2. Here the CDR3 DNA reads TGCGCCAGCAGGGAGACTAGCGAATACTACGAGCAGTACTTC. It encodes CASRETSEYYEQYF.